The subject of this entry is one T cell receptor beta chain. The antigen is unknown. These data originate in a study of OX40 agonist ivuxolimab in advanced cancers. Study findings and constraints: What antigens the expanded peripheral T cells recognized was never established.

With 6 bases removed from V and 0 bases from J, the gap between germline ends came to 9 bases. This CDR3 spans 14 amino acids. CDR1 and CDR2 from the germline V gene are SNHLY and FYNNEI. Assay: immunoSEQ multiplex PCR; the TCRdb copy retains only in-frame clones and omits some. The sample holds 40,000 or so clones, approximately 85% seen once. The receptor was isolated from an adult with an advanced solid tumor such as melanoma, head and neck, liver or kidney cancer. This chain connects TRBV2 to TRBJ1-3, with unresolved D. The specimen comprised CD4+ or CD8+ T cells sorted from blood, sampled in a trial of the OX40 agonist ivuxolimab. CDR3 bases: TGTGCCAGCAGAAATCCGAGCTCTGGAAACACCATATATTTT. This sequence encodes CASRNPSSGNTIYF.